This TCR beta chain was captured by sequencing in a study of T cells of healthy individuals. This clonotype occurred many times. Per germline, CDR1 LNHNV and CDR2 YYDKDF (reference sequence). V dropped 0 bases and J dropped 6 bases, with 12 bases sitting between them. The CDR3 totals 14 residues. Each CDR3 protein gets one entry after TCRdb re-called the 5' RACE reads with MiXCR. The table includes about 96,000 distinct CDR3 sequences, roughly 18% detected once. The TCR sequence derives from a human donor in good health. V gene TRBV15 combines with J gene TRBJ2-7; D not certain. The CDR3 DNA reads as TGTGCCACCAGCAGAGATCAAGGGCTGGGCGAGCAGTACTTC. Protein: CATSRDQGLGEQYF.